Sequencing of this T cell receptor (beta chain) was carried out in a study of blood T cells in healthy people across ages. The study, taken as a whole, reports: TCR beta diversity per million T cells fell roughly linearly with age.

There were healthy Caucasian individuals from Russia, aged about 6 to 90, serving as donors. This clonotype was counted a few times. Its antigen is not identified. CDR1 and CDR2 from the germline V gene are DFQATT and SNEGSKA (reference sequence). Germline trimming cut 1 base from V and 3 bases from J; bases unmatched to any gene: 18. The CDR3 spans 19 residues. Sample-barcoded 5' priming and a J-beta primer mix drove a second PCR of roughly 7 to 11 cycles. TCRdb independently ran MiXCR on the 5' RACE reads; one entry per CDR3 protein. The table records about 800,000 distinct CDR3 sequences, 25% of them present only once. This same sample was also taken into another study, of T cells of mothers and their children. From that paper: Per mother, over 9 million TCR beta CDR3 reads were obtained; per child, approximately 3 million.

This sequence was found in a boy younger than 18 in good health. The specimen sequenced was blood. V is TRBV20-1 and J is TRBJ2-1; 7 nucleotides align to TRBD2. The CDR3 region has the DNA TGCAGTGCTAGAGTGGGGATAGCGGGCGACCCAACGGTCTACAATGAGCAGTTCTTC. Translation gives CSARVGIAGDPTVYNEQFF.